One sample yielded the 14 T cell receptor beta chains listed below, sequenced in a study of CXCR3-negative and CXCR3-positive naive CD8 T cells. The authors prepared UMI-labeled TRB cDNA libraries by 5' RACE. Reanalyzing the 5' RACE reads, TCRdb keeps one entry per CDR3 protein, without DNA. The sample spans about 5,600 distinct CDR3 sequences; the ten largest clones claim approximately 1.8%. The sequencing sample was made of naive CXCR3- CD8+ T cells from blood. Subset defined: CD45RO-CCR7+CD27+CD95- naive CD8+ T cells lacking CXCR3 (TNR3-). Receptor source: a human donor in good health. Some clones in this sample may be carry-over from other donors' samples.

Considering frequency, this clonotype is medium-sized (0.01 to 0.1%). This chain links TRBV12-5 with TRBJ2-4. This CDR3 region has 17 residues. Looked up from germline, CDR1 is LGHNT and CDR2 is FRNRAP. The CDR3: CASGLVQDLLAKNIQYF.

This rearrangement joins TRBV29-1 to TRBJ1-2; TCRdb's assignment of TRBD1 cannot be checked, as there is no DNA. Germline V gene lookup returns CDR1 SQVTM and CDR2 ANQGSEA. The CDR3 runs to 20 residues. Here the CDR3 reads CSVEVRGPNRDTEFNYGYTF.

Judged by frequency, this clonotype is medium-sized. This sequence joins TRBV5-1 and TRBJ1-1. The germline CDR1 and CDR2 sequences are SGHRS and YFSETQ. CDR3 size: 12 residues. The chain's CDR3 is CAGSTDGTEAFF.

The CDR3 protein is CASTGGGERRWETQYF. V is TRBV3-1 and J is TRBJ2-5; TCRdb gives TRBD1 as the D gene, but with no DNA this cannot be confirmed. The CDR3 runs 16 residues. Germline CDR1 reads LGHDT; CDR2 reads YNNKEL (reference sequence).

Its frequency marks this clonotype as medium-sized. J is TRBJ2-1 and V is TRBV11-2; the TCRdb call, TRBD2, lacks DNA for checking. The CDR3 spans 13 residues. Germline CDR1 is SGHAT and CDR2 is FQNNGV. The CDR3 here is CASSLGLRAEQFF.

This clonotype is deemed medium-sized by its frequency. The gene calls are TRBV29-1 and TRBJ2-1. There are 11 residues in the CDR3. Per germline, CDR1 SQVTM and CDR2 ANQGSEA. The CDR3 loop reads CSARSRTEQFF.

J is TRBJ2-1 and V is TRBV6-5; the TRBD2 assignment by TCRdb is unverifiable without DNA. The CDR3 totals 16 residues. Germline V gene sequence: CDR1 MNHEY, CDR2 SVGAGI. This CDR3 is CASSYGTPISYNEQFF.

This rearrangement joins TRBV29-1 to TRBJ2-3; TCRdb's assignment of TRBD2 cannot be checked, as there is no DNA. This CDR3 comprises 14 residues. The germline V gene has CDR1 SQVTM and CDR2 ANQGSEA. The CDR3 sequence: CSVEDGVRMAPQYF.

The chain uses TRBV20-1 and TRBJ1-1. Germline CDR1 reads DFQATT; CDR2 reads SNEGSKA (reference sequence). There are 14 residues in the CDR3. The CDR3 here is CSAPRLDGNTEAFF.

This clonotype registers medium-sized by frequency. CDR3 residues: CASSQDGGKQYF. This chain joins TRBV3-1 and TRBJ2-7; the D call of TRBD2 rests on TCRdb alone, since no DNA is present to check it. The CDR3 is 12 amino acids. Germline CDR1 and CDR2: LGHDT and YNNKEL (reference sequence).

The chain carries TRBV7-9 and TRBJ1-5; TCRdb returns TRBD1, unconfirmable since there is no DNA. This CDR3 contains 12 residues. CDR1 is SEHNR, CDR2 FQNEAQ, per germline (reference sequence). CDR3: CASSSGGQPQHF.

This clonotype registers medium-sized (0.01 to 0.1%) by frequency. V and J are TRBV3-1 and TRBJ2-3; TCRdb indicates TRBD1, and absent DNA this call remains unverified. This CDR3 contains 15 residues. The germline V gene has CDR1 LGHDT and CDR2 YNNKEL (reference sequence). CDR3 protein: CASSQEGEYTDTQYF.

According to its frequency, this clonotype is medium-sized. The chain employs TRBV10-3 and TRBJ1-1. The CDR3 contains 13 residues. Germline values: CDR1 ENHRY, CDR2 SYGVKD. This CDR3 is CAIREGLNTEAFF.

The chain joins TRBV14 to TRBJ2-4; TCRdb calls TRBD1, which cannot be checked without DNA. The CDR3 extends over 14 amino acids. Germline assignment: CDR1 SGHDN and CDR2 FVKESK. CDR3 sequence: CASAGGVAENIQYF. Full variable domain (rest looked up from reference TRBV14 and TRBJ2-4): EAGVTQFPSHSVIEKGQTVTLRCDPISGHDNLYWYRRVMGKEIKFLLHFVKESKQDESGMPNNRFLAERTGGTYSTLKVQPAELEDSGVYFCASAGGVAENIQYFGAGTRLSVL.